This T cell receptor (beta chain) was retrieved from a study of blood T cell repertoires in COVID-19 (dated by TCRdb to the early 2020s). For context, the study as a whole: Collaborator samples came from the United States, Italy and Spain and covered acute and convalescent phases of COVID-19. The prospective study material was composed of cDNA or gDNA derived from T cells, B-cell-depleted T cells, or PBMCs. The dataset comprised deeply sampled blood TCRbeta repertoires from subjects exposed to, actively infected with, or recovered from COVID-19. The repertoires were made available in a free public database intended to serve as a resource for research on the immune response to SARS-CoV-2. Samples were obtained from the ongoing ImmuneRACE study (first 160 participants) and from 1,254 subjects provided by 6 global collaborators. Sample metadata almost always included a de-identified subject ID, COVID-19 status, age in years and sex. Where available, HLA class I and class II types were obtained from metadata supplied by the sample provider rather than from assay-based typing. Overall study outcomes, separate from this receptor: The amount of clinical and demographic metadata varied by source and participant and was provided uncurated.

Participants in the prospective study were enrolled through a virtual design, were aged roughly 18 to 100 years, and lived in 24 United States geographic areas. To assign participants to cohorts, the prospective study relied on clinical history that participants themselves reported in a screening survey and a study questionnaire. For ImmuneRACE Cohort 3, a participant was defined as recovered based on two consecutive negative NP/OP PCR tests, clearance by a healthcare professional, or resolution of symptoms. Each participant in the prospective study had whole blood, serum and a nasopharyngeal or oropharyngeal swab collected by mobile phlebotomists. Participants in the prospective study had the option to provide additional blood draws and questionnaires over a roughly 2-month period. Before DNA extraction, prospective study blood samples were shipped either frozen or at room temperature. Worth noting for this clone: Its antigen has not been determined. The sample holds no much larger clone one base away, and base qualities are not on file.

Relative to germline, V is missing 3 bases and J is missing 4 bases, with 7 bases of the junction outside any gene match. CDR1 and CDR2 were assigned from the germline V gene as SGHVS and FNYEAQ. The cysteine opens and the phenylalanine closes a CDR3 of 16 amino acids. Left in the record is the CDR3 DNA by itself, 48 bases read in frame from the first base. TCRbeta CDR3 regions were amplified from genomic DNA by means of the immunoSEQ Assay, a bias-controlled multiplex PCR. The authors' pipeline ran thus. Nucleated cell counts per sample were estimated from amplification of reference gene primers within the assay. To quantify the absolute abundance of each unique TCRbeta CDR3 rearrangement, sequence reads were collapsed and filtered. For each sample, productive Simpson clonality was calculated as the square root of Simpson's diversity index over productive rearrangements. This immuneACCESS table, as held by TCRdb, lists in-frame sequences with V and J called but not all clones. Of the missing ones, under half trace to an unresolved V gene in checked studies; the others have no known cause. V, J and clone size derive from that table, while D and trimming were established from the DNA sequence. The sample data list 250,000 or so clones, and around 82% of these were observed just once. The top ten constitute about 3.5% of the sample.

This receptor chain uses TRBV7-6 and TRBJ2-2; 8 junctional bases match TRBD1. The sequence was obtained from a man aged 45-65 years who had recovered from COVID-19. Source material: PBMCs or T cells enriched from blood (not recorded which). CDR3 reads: CASSFGQGRVTGELFF. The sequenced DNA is TGTGCCAGCAGCTTCGGACAGGGACGGGTCACCGGGGAGCTGTTTTTT.